Listed here is a single T cell receptor beta chain. Its antigen is unknown. Healthy donors had no documented immune events, such as infections, while sampled. Assay: immunoSEQ multiplex PCR; the TCRdb copy retains only in-frame clones and omits some. The sample has some 100,000 clones, 88% seen once. This sample is drawn from a study of identifying expanded T cells in peripheral blood. Overall study findings and caveats: Clone count variance between roughly 2-week samples rose with total template count. About 1.2 clones differed between technical replicates, versus about 16 and 19 over time.

V was cut by 7 bases and J by 1 base, with 13 bases left in between. The germline V gene encodes CDR1 WSHSY and CDR2 SAAADI. The CDR3 loop spans 14 amino acids. The receptor was derived from a person aged 18-69 years in good health. The source material was blood. V gene TRBV10-2 combines with J gene TRBJ1-1; TRBD1 is a possible D gene (6 bases). CDR3 sequence (DNA): TGCGCCAGCAACCAACAGGGAGAGAACACTGAAGCTTTCTTT. This sequence encodes CASNQQGENTEAFF.